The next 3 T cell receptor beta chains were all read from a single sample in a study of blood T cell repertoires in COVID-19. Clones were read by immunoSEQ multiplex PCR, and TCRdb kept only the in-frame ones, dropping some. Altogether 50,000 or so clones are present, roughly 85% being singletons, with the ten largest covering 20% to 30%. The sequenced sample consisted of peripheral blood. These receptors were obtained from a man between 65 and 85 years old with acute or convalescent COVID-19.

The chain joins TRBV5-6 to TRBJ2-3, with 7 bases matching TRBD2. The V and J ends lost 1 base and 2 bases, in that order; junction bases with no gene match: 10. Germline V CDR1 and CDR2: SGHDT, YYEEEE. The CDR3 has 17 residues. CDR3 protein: CASSLSRGGATTDTQYF. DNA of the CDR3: TGTGCCAGCAGCTTGTCGAGGGGAGGGGCCACCACAGATACGCAGTATTTT.

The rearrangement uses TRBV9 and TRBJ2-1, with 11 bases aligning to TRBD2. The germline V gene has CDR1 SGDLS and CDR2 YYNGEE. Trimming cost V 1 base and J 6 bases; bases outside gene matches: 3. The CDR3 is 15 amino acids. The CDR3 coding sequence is TGTGCCAGCAGCGTATTTACTAGCGGGGGCAATGAGCAGTTCTTC. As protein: CASSVFTSGGNEQFF.

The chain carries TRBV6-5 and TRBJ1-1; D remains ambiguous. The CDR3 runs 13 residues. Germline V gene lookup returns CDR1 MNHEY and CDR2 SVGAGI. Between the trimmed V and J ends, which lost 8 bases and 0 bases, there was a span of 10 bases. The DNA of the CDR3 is TGTGCCAGCCTTTGGCAGGTGAACACTGAAGCTTTCTTT. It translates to CASLWQVNTEAFF.